This T cell receptor beta chain was profiled in a study of blood T cells in healthy people across ages. Study observations and caveats: Changes seen in expanded clonotypes were possibly confounded by donor CMV status left unknown.

A J-beta primer mix and a sample-barcoded 5' primer were used in a second PCR of roughly 6 to 11 cycles. Every cDNA was tagged by a template-switch adaptor with 12 random nucleotides. Every sample returned 2.5 million or more CDR3-containing paired-end reads. TCRdb independently ran MiXCR on the 5' RACE reads; one entry per CDR3 protein. This repertoire shows just under 900,000 distinct CDR3 sequences, around 30% found once; its top ten account for around 16%. This clonotype was seen ten or more times. Its antigen is as yet unknown. In germline, CDR1 is SGHKS, CDR2 YYEKEE (reference sequence). V lost 1 base and J lost 5; bases outside the gene matches: 8. The CDR3 sequence is 16 residues long.

J is TRBJ2-3 and V is TRBV5-5, with 9 bases that match TRBD2. Sequencing was done on a sample of blood. This receptor was taken from a woman aged 80 or over in good health. CDR3 sequence: CASSLRAGGQRDTQYF. For the CDR3, the DNA is TGTGCCAGCAGCTTGAGGGCGGGGGGGCAAAGAGATACGCAGTATTTT.